The next 3 T cell receptor beta chains were all read from a single sample in a study of Ad26.COV2.S vaccination and SARS-CoV-2 variants. The table came from immunoSEQ multiplex PCR; TCRdb's copy has only in-frame clones and leaves some out. The sample includes around 500,000 clones, about nine tenths of them seen just once. Specified treatment: roughly 19 received Ad26.COV2.S at low or high dose, single or two shots; several received placebo; per-sample allocation not given. On day 63 after the first injection, vaccine and placebo recipients gave samples. The sequences come from peripheral blood, collected in a trial of Ad26.COV2.S vaccine versus placebo. These receptors came from a person aged 18-65 years who received the Ad26.COV2.S COVID-19 vaccine or a placebo.

The chain carries TRBV5-1 and TRBJ2-1, with TRBD2 matching 7 bases. The ends lost 1 base at V and 4 bases at J; junction bases unmatched: 2. Germline-derived CDR1 and CDR2 are SGHRS and YFSETQ. The CDR3 covers 14 residues. The CDR3: CASSLMGGYNEQFF. CDR3 in DNA: TGCGCCAGCAGCTTGATGGGGGGGTACAATGAGCAGTTCTTC.

The V gene is TRBV5-1, the J gene TRBJ2-1; D unclear. V shed 5 bases and J shed 0 bases, with 9 bases lying between them. Germline CDR1 and CDR2: SGHRS and YFSETQ. The CDR3 contains 14 residues. CDR3 DNA: TGCGCCAGCAGTCAGGCAAGCTCCTACAATGAGCAGTTCTTC. It encodes CASSQASSYNEQFF.

The rearrangement uses TRBV25-1 and TRBJ2-6; weak D call: TRBD1 (6 bases). The germline V gene has CDR1 MGHDK and CDR2 SYGVNS. The CDR3 has 17 amino acids. Trimming stripped 4 bases from V and 3 bases from J, with 16 bases between. CDR3: CASSGVTGLDGANVLTF. The CDR3 nucleotides read TGTGCCAGCAGTGGGGTGACAGGCTTGGATGGGGCCAACGTCCTGACTTTC.